One and the same sample provided the 9 T cell receptor beta chains below, sequenced in a study of tumor and adjacent non-tumor tissue in lung cancer. The library came from three nested PCR rounds adapted from ARM-PCR protocols. Via MiXCR, TCRdb re-called the multiplex PCR reads, giving one row per CDR3 protein. The sample contains more than 85,000 distinct CDR3 sequences, 60% to 80% of which appear only once. This sample's RNA came from whole unsorted tissue. This non-tumor lung sample came from over 3 cm beyond the tumor edge. Specimen: distant non-tumor lung tissue. Receptors were obtained from a man aged 25-45 years with non-small cell lung cancer.

As for this clonotype: The CDR3 ends on some other residue instead of the conserved phenylalanine or tryptophan, so this is likely a read error. This chain uses TRBV11-1 with TRBJ2-7; D is unclear. V shed 4 bases and J shed 5 bases, with 18 bases lying between them. CDR3 length equals 15 residues. Germline V gene data show CDR1 as SGHAT and CDR2 as FQDESV (reference sequence). The CDR3 sequence: CASSYYGVTSNEQYC. For the CDR3, the DNA is TGTGCCAGCAGCTATTATGGCGTGACCAGCAACGAGCAGTACTGC.

The genes are TRBV6-5 and TRBJ2-7; D may match TRBD1 or TRBD2 (5 bases each). The V end lost 8 bases, the J end lost 12 bases, and 26 bases lay between the germline ends. Looked up from germline, CDR1 is MNHEY and CDR2 is SVGAGI. CDR3 length: 14 amino acids. This CDR3 reads CASGTNRDAALTYF. In nucleotides, the CDR3 is TGTGCCAGCGGTACTAATAGGGACGCCGCATTGACGTACTTC.

About this clonotype: One base away lies a much larger clone, so this may be a sequencing read error. The chain combines TRBV4-2 with TRBJ1-6; no clear D. Germline V gives CDR1 LGHNA, CDR2 YNFKEQ. CDR3 length equals 16 residues. V lost 1 base, J lost 10 bases, and 17 bases lay in between. In DNA form, the CDR3 reads TGTGCCAGCAGCCAAGGGTCGGGGTGGGATGGATCACCCCTCCACTTT. Its translation: CASSQGSGWDGSPLHF.

As to this clonotype: At one end the junction does not follow the germline gene, possibly because of a read error. V usage is TRBV11-2 and J usage is TRBJ1-5; 7 positions match TRBD1. The CDR3 is 19 residues long. Germline CDR1 SGHAT, CDR2 FQNNGV. CDR3 DNA: TGTGCCAGCAGCTTAAGGTCCCATGACAGGGCACACAGCAATCATCCCCAGCATTTT. Its protein product is CASSLRSHDRAHSNHPQHF.

The sample holds a few counts of this clonotype. V usage is TRBV29-1 and J usage is TRBJ2-7, with D uncertain. Trimming removed 7 bases from V and 0 bases from J, with 10 bases in between. The CDR3 sequence is 12 residues long. Germline V gives CDR1 SQVTM, CDR2 ANQGSEA. CDR3 region: CSARLNSYEQYF. CDR3 DNA: TGCAGCGCTCGGTTGAACTCCTACGAGCAGTACTTC.

This clonotype was seen only once. One junction end does not reproduce the germline sequence, and a read error may be involved. This chain connects TRBV20-1 to TRBJ1-1; the match to TRBD1 covers 7 bases. The CDR3 is made up of 14 amino acids. CDR1 and CDR2 (germline): DFQATT, SNEGSKA (reference sequence). CDR3 loop: CNARPTGMNTEAFF. The CDR3 coding sequence is TGCAATGCTCGCCCGACAGGGATGAACACTGAAGCTTTCTTT.

This clonotype came up once. This may be a read error: a much more frequent sequence differs by one nucleotide. The chain employs TRBV20-1 and TRBJ1-1; D uncertain. CDR1 DFQATT and CDR2 SNEGSKA come from the germline V gene (reference sequence). This CDR3 comprises 13 residues. CDR3 protein: CSARSGLNTEASF. The DNA for the CDR3 is TGCAGTGCTAGGTCAGGACTGAACACTGAAGCTTCCTTT.

The V call is TRBV11-2, the J call TRBJ2-7; maybe TRBD2 (7 bases). CDR1 and CDR2 from the germline V gene are SGHAT and FQNNGV. The CDR3 sequence is 17 residues long. CDR3 in amino acids: CANSLDTGGRNSYEQYF. CDR3 nucleotides: TGTGCAAACAGCTTAGATACGGGGGGCAGGAACTCCTACGAGCAGTACTTC.

This clonotype was seen only a few times. A much larger clone differs by one base, so this may be a read error. This sequence joins TRBV6-5 and TRBJ1-5; TRBD1 matches at 7 bases. The J segment lost 6 bases and the V segment lost 5 bases, leaving 10 bases of the junction unmatched. Germline V gives CDR1 MNHEY, CDR2 SVGAGI. The CDR3 consists of 15 residues. Here the CDR3 reads CASSPPRGRSQPQHF. The CDR3, as DNA: TGTGCCAGCAGTCCGCCGAGGGGGCGCAGTCAGCCCCAGCATTTT.